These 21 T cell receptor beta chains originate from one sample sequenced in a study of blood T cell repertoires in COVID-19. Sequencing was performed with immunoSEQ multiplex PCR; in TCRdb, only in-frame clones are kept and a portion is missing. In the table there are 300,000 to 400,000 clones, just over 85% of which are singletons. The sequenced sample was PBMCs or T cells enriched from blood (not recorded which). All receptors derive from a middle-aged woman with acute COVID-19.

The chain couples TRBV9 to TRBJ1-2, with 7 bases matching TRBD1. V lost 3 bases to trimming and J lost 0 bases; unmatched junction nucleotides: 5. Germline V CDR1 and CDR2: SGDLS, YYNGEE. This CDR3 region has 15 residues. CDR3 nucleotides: TGTGCCAGCAGCGGTTGGACAGGTACTAACTATGGCTACACCTTC. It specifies CASSGWTGTNYGYTF.

CDR3 sequence reads: CASSQYRGRSNYGYTF. The DNA for the CDR3 is TGTGCCAGCAGCCAATACAGGGGTCGGAGTAACTATGGCTACACCTTC. The V gene is TRBV3-1 (or the pseudogene TRBV3-2), the J gene TRBJ1-2; 7 bases agree with TRBD1. Germline V CDR1 and CDR2: LGHDT, YNNKEL (reference sequence). The CDR3 has 16 residues. V lost 2 bases, J lost 1 base, and 7 bases stayed unmatched.

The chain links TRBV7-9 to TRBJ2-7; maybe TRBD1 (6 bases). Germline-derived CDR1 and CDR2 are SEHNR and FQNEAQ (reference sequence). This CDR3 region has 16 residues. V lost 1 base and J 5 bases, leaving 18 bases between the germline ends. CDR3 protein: CASSLGPDKGVHEQYF. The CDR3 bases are TGTGCCAGCAGCTTAGGGCCCGACAAGGGGGTCCACGAGCAGTACTTC.

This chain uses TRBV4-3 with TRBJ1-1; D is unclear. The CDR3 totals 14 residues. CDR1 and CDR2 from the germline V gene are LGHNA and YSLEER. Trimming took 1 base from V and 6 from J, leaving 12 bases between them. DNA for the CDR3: TGCGCCAGCAGCCAAGTTCCGGGGAAGGCTGAAGCTTTCTTT. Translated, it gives CASSQVPGKAEAFF.

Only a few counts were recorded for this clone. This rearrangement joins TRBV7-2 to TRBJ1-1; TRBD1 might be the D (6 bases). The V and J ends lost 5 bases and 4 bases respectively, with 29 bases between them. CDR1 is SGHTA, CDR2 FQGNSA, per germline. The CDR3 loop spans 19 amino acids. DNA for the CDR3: TGTGCCAGCAGCCTAAAACGCTGGGACAAAGGGTATGGAGGCACTGAAGCTTTCTTT. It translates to CASSLKRWDKGYGGTEAFF.

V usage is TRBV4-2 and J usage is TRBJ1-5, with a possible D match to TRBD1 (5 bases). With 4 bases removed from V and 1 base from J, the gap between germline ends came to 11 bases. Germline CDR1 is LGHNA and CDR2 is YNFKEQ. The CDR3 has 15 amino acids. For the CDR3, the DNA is TGTGCCAGCAGCCCGGGGGGTTACAGCAATCAGCCCCAGCATTTT. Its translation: CASSPGGYSNQPQHF.

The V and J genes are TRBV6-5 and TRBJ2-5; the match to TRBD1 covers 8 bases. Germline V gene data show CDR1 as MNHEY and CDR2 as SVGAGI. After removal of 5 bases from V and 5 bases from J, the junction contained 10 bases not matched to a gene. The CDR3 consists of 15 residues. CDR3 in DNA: TGTGCCAGCAGTCCCAGGGGGCCGGGTCGGGAGACCCAGTACTTC. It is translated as CASSPRGPGRETQYF.

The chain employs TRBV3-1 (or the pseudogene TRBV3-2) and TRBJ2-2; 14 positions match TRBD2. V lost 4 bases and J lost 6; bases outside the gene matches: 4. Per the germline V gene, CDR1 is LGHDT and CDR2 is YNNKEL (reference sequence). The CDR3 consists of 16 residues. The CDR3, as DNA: TGTGCCAGCAGCCTGGGACTAGCGGGGGCAGCCGGGGAGCTGTTTTTT. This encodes CASSLGLAGAAGELFF.

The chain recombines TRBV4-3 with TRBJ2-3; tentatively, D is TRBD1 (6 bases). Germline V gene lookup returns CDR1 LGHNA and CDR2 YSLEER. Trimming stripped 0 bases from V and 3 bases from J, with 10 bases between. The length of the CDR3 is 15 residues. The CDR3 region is CASSQDPQGTDTQYF. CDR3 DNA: TGCGCCAGCAGCCAAGATCCTCAGGGGACAGATACGCAGTATTTT.

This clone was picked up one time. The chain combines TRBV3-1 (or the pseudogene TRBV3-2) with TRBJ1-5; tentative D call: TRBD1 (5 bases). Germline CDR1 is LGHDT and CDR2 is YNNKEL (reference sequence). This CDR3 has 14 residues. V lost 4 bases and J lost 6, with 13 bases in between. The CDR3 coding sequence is TGTGCCAGCAGCCCTTGGCCCACAGGTCAGCCCCAGCATTTT. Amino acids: CASSPWPTGQPQHF.

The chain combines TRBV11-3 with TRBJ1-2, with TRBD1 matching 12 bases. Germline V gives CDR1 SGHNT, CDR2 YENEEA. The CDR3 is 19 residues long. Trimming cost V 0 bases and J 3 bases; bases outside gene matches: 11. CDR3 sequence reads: CASSLEPRDRGRLYYGYTF. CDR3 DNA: TGTGCCAGCAGCTTAGAACCCCGGGACAGGGGGCGCCTTTACTATGGCTACACCTTC.

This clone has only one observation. This chain's CDR3 is CASGLQAGYEQYF. CDR3 coding DNA: TGTGCTAGTGGTTTGCAGGCAGGGTACGAGCAGTACTTC. This chain joins TRBV12-5 and TRBJ2-7; D perhaps matches TRBD1 (5 bases). V shed 2 bases and J shed 4 bases, with 9 bases lying between them. Germline-derived CDR1 and CDR2 are LGHNT and FRNRAP. This CDR3 has 13 residues. The variable domain in full, with the rest retrieved from reference TRBV12-5 and TRBJ2-7, is DARVTQTPRHKVTEMGQEVTMRCQPILGHNTVFWYRQTMMQGLELLAYFRNRAPLDDSGMPKDRFSAEMPDATLATLKIQPSEPRDSAVYFCASGLQAGYEQYFGPGTRLTVT.

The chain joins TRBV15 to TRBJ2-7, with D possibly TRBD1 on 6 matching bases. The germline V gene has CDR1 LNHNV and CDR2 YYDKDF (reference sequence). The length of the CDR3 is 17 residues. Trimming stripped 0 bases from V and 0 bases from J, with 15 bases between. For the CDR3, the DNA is TGTGCCACCAGCAGAGATGGATCGGTGGGGGCCTCCTACGAGCAGTACTTC. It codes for CATSRDGSVGASYEQYF.

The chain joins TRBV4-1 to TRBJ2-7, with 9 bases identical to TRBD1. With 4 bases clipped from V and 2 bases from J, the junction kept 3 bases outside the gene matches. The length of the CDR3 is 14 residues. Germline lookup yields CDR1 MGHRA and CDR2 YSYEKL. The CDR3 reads CASSLRTGAYEQYF. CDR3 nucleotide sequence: TGCGCCAGCAGCCTCAGGACAGGGGCCTACGAGCAGTACTTC.

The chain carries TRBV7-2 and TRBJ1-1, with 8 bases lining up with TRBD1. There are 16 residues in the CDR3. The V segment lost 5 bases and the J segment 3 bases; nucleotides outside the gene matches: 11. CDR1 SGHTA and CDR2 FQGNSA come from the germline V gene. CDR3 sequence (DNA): TGTGCCAGCAGCCCCTACAGGGGGGGGAGGGACACTGAAGCTTTCTTT. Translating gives CASSPYRGGRDTEAFF.

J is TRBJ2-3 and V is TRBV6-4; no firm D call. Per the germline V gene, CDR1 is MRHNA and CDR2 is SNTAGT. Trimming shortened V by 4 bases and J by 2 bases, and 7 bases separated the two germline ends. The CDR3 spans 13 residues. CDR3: CASSVSYTDTQYF. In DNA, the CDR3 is TGTGCCAGCAGTGTGTCCTACACAGATACGCAGTATTTT.

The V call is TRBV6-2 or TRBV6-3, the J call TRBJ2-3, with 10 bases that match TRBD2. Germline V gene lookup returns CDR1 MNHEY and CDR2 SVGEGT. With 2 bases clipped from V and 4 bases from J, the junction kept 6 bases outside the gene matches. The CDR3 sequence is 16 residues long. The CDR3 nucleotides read TGTGCCAGCAGTTACCAAGCGGGAGGGATCCCAGATACGCAGTATTTT. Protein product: CASSYQAGGIPDTQYF.

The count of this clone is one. The CDR3 sequence: CASSRKLTSGSYEQYF. The CDR3 bases are TGTGCCAGCAGTAGGAAGTTGACTAGCGGGAGTTACGAGCAGTACTTC. The genes are TRBV27 and TRBJ2-7, with 12 nucleotides matching TRBD2. The germline CDR1 and CDR2 sequences are MNHEY and SMNVEV (reference sequence). There are 16 residues in the CDR3. With 5 bases clipped from V and 4 bases from J, the junction kept 9 bases outside the gene matches.

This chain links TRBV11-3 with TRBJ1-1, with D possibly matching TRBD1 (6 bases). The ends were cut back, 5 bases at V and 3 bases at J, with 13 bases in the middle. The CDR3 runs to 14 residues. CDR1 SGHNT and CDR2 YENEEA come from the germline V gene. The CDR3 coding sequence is TGTGCCAGCAGCCGCGGGGGCGTGGACACTGAAGCTTTCTTT. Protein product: CASSRGGVDTEAFF.

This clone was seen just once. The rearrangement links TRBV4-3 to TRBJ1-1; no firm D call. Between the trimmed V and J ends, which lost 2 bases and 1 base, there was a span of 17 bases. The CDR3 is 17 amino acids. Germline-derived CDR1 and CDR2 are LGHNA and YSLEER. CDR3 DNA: TGCGCCAGCAGCCAACGGCTCCGCGACACCTCGAACACTGAAGCTTTCTTT. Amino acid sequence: CASSQRLRDTSNTEAFF.

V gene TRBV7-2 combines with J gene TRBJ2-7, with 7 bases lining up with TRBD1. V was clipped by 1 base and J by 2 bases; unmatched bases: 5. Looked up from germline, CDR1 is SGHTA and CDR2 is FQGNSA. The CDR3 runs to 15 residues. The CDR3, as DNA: TGTGCCAGCAGCTTAGTGACAGGGCCTACCTACGAGCAGTACTTC. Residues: CASSLVTGPTYEQYF.